Listed here is a single T cell receptor beta chain. Its antigen is not identified. The junction and the germline gene differ at one end; a read error may be behind it. This specimen comes from a study of tumor and adjacent non-tumor tissue in lung cancer. On the study more broadly: Histology: about twelve adenocarcinoma, 2 squamous cell carcinoma, 1 small cell lung cancer. Overall study findings and caveats: Tumor repertoires had a smaller top 100 clone share than normal lung. TCR diversity was significantly greater in tumor than normal lung tissue.

RNA was extracted from bulk tissue without any cell sorting. This CDR3 comprises 15 residues. Germline V gene lookup returns CDR1 MGHRA and CDR2 YSYEKL. TCRbeta libraries were built with three rounds of nested PCR, modified from ARM-PCR. A single record per CDR3 protein comes from TCRdb applying MiXCR to the multiplex PCR reads. The repertoire holds 76,000 or so distinct CDR3 sequences, with around 70% as singletons. The sequencing input was lung tumor tissue. The source of this sequence is a woman aged 70-85 years with non-small cell lung cancer. The chain joins TRBV4-1 to TRBJ2-7, with D unclear. The CDR3 loop reads CASSQDGQATYEQYF. For the CDR3, the DNA is TGCGCCAGCAGTCAAGATGGCCAAGCAACCTACGAGCAGTACTTC.